One and the same sample provided the 22 T cell receptor beta chains below, sequenced in a study of identical twins. Using its own MiXCR run on the 5' RACE reads, TCRdb lists one record per CDR3 protein. The table lists 500,000 to 650,000 distinct CDR3 sequences, around 22% of them singletons, with about 0.48% in the top ten. These data also featured in a second study, about yellow fever vaccine responses in identical twins.

Source material: CD4+ T cells sorted from blood. The receptor set was obtained from a woman between 18 and 29 years old in good health.

This clonotype has a count of ten or more. The chain links TRBV14 to TRBJ2-1; 11 positions match TRBD2. The CDR3 has 15 residues. Germline V gene lookup returns CDR1 SGHDN and CDR2 FVKESK. J gave up 9 bases and V 2 bases, and 6 bases lay outside the gene matches. The CDR3 region is CASSQITSGSSEQFF. The CDR3 DNA is TGTGCCAGCAGCCAAATAACTAGCGGGAGTAGTGAGCAGTTCTTC.

The chain uses TRBV10-3 and TRBJ2-1, with 7 bases aligning to TRBD1. The CDR3 consists of 14 residues. Germline-derived CDR1 and CDR2 are ENHRY and SYGVKD. J lost 4 bases, V lost 7 bases, and 7 bases had no gene match. CDR3 sequence (DNA): TGTGCCATCAACCCCGGGACAGTGTACAATGAGCAGTTCTTC. Translated: CAINPGTVYNEQFF.

The chain couples TRBV11-2 to TRBJ2-2; 8 bases agree with TRBD1. This CDR3 region has 14 residues. The germline V gene has CDR1 SGHAT and CDR2 FQNNGV. Trimming at V came to 6 bases and at J to 4 bases, leaving 4 bases not matched to a gene. The CDR3 loop reads CASSRDRFTGELFF. For the CDR3, the DNA is TGTGCCAGCAGTCGGGACAGGTTCACCGGGGAGCTGTTTTTT. The whole variable domain, remainder taken from reference TRBV11-2 and TRBJ2-2, is EAGVAQSPRYKIIEKRQSVAFWCNPISGHATLYWYQQILGQGPKLLIQFQNNGVVDDSQLPKDRFSAERLKGVDSTLKIQPAKLEDSAVYLCASSRDRFTGELFFGEGSRLTVL.

This clonotype turned up a few times. The chain is built from TRBV4-1 and TRBJ2-1, with 8 bases matching TRBD2. V gave up 5 bases and J gave up 7 bases; unmatched junction bases: 10. Germline V gives CDR1 MGHRA, CDR2 YSYEKL. The CDR3 extends over 15 amino acids. The chain's CDR3 is CASSYPGTRSNEQFF. The CDR3 coding sequence is TGCGCCAGCAGCTACCCCGGGACTAGAAGTAATGAGCAGTTCTTC.

Details on this clonotype: One end of the junction is discordant with germline, which a read error may explain. V is TRBV2 and J is TRBJ2-5; 8 nucleotides agree with TRBD1. Per germline, CDR1 SNHLY and CDR2 FYNNEI. This CDR3 is 12 amino acids long. The DNA of the CDR3 is TGTGCCAGCAGAATGATGGGGGGACAGGACAACTTC. Its translation: CASRMMGGQDNF.

V usage is TRBV14 and J usage is TRBJ2-5; D unresolved. Deletions cut 4 bases from V and 5 bases from J, with 23 bases between. Looked up from germline, CDR1 is SGHDN and CDR2 is FVKESK. The CDR3 consists of 17 residues. The CDR3: CASSPSGISHTSETQYF. DNA of the CDR3: TGTGCCAGCAGCCCCTCTGGGATATCCCATACCTCGGAGACCCAGTACTTC. The whole variable domain, filled in from reference TRBV14 and TRBJ2-5, reads EAGVTQFPSHSVIEKGQTVTLRCDPISGHDNLYWYRRVMGKEIKFLLHFVKESKQDESGMPNNRFLAERTGGTYSTLKVQPAELEDSGVYFCASSPSGISHTSETQYFGPGTRLLVL.

The chain links TRBV4-2 to TRBJ2-1; TRBD2 matches at 10 bases. The CDR3 consists of 15 residues. Germline assignment: CDR1 LGHNA and CDR2 YNFKEQ. V was pared by 1 base and J by 12 bases, with 9 bases of the junction left unmatched. The CDR3 is CASSQGTSGTDVQFF. The DNA of the CDR3 is TGTGCCAGCAGCCAAGGAACTAGCGGGACTGATGTGCAGTTCTTC.

This clonotype was seen a handful of times. The chain combines TRBV12-3 or TRBV12-4 with TRBJ1-2; D is ambiguous. Trimming left V 3 bases short and J 0 bases short, with 11 bases between. This CDR3 has 15 residues. The CDR3 sequence is CASSLSGNTNYGYTF. The CDR3 region has the DNA TGTGCCAGCAGTTTGTCGGGGAACACTAACTATGGCTACACCTTC.

This rearrangement joins TRBV4-1 to TRBJ2-1; 8 bases are a match to TRBD2. CDR1 is MGHRA, CDR2 YSYEKL, per germline. The CDR3 totals 15 residues. The ends lost 0 bases at V and 5 bases at J; junction bases unmatched: 3. DNA of the CDR3: TGCGCCAGCAGCCAAGAGGAACTAGCGGACAATGAGCAGTTCTTC. This codes for CASSQEELADNEQFF.

V gene TRBV24-1 combines with J gene TRBJ1-2; D not resolved. V lost 1 base and J lost 8, with 10 bases in between. The CDR3 spans 13 residues. From germline, CDR1 is KGHDR and CDR2 SFDVKD. Written as DNA, the CDR3 is TGTGCCACCAGTGATTTAGGCGGGAACGGCTACACCTTC. Amino acid sequence: CATSDLGGNGYTF.

The chain recombines TRBV29-1 with TRBJ2-3; TRBD1 aligns across 7 bases. The CDR3 is 11 amino acids. After removal of 7 bases from V and 8 bases from J, the junction contained 6 bases not matched to a gene. Per germline, CDR1 SQVTM and CDR2 ANQGSEA. The DNA of the CDR3 is TGCAGCGGAACAGGGGAAGTTACGCAGTATTTT. This gives the protein CSGTGEVTQYF.

At least ten counts were recorded for this clonotype. J is TRBJ2-4 and V is TRBV19; the D is unclear. This CDR3 has 13 residues. With 6 bases removed from V and 8 bases from J, the gap between germline ends came to 14 bases. Germline CDR1 LNHDA, CDR2 SQIVND (reference sequence). CDR3 nucleotide sequence: TGTGCCAGTAGATTTCCGGGTCGGGACATTCAGTACTTC. As protein: CASRFPGRDIQYF.

The chain links TRBV3-1 to TRBJ2-2, with unresolved D. V shed 1 base and J shed 4 bases, with 13 bases lying between them. This CDR3 contains 16 residues. Per the germline V gene, CDR1 is LGHDT and CDR2 is YNNKEL (reference sequence). CDR3: CASSQGRVGPTGELFF. The CDR3 region has the DNA TGTGCCAGCAGCCAAGGACGTGTAGGACCCACCGGGGAGCTGTTTTTT.

The DNA for the CDR3 is TGTGCCAGCAGTTCCCCTCTGGGCCTCCACTTT. Translating gives CASSSPLGLHF. The rearrangement uses TRBV28 and TRBJ1-6; D gene unclear. The CDR3 has 11 residues. CDR1 is MDHEN, CDR2 SYDVKM, per germline. The V gene lost 4 bases and the J gene lost 15 bases, with 10 bases spanning the gap.

The chain has TRBV7-9 and TRBJ1-1; D gene unclear. This CDR3 is 11 amino acids long. Trimming pared 3 bases from V and 11 bases from J, leaving 10 bases between. CDR1 is SEHNR, CDR2 FQNEAQ, per germline (reference sequence). Here the CDR3 reads CASSFESGAFF. CDR3 DNA sequence: TGTGCCAGCAGCTTTGAGTCTGGGGCTTTCTTT.

V usage is TRBV3-1 and J usage is TRBJ1-2; D not certain. Germline CDR1 is LGHDT and CDR2 is YNNKEL (reference sequence). Trimming removed 3 bases at V and 8 bases at J, with 13 bases between. The CDR3 consists of 13 residues. The CDR3, as DNA: TGTGCCAGCAGCCAGGGGAACTTTCACGGCTACACCTTC. Amino acid sequence: CASSQGNFHGYTF.

This rearrangement joins TRBV5-1 to TRBJ2-5; D is undetermined. The CDR3 consists of 17 residues. CDR1 is SGHRS and CDR2 is YFSETQ in the germline V gene. The V and J ends lost 4 bases and 0 bases respectively, with 19 bases between them. CDR3 nucleotides: TGCGCCAGCAGCCCGGCCCTACAGACTTCGTACCAAGAGACCCAGTACTTC. This translates into CASSPALQTSYQETQYF.

The rearrangement links TRBV20-1 to TRBJ2-2; TRBD1 aligns across 8 bases. V trimming: 0 bases; J trimming: 7 bases; junction bases outside the gene matches: 7. Germline CDR1 is DFQATT and CDR2 is SNEGSKA (reference sequence). The CDR3 runs to 15 residues. The CDR3 nucleotides read TGCAGTGCTAGAGAGAAGGACAGGGAAGGCGGGGAGCTGTTTTTT. This sequence encodes CSAREKDREGGELFF.

The rearrangement joins TRBV2 to TRBJ2-2; the match to TRBD1 covers 9 bases. CDR1 and CDR2 from the germline V gene are SNHLY and FYNNEI. Losses at the gene ends were 8 bases for V and 2 bases for J; bases not matched to a gene: 12. The CDR3 is 17 residues long. The DNA for the CDR3 is TGTGCCAGCCAAAGGACAGGGGTCCGATTTAACACCGGGGAGCTGTTTTTT. Encoded protein: CASQRTGVRFNTGELFF.

The table lists this clonotype with a few counts. The chain couples TRBV20-1 to TRBJ2-5; D gene unclear. V was shortened by 6 bases and J by 4 bases, with 15 bases between the two germline ends. Germline V gene data show CDR1 as DFQATT and CDR2 as SNEGSKA (reference sequence). The CDR3 consists of 13 residues. CDR3 sequence reads: CSASPSGPETQYF. CDR3 bases: TGCAGTGCCTCCCCGTCGGGTCCAGAGACCCAGTACTTC.

CDR3 amino acids: CASSFGPRYNEQFF. The CDR3, as DNA: TGTGCCAGCAGCTTTGGACCCAGATACAATGAGCAGTTCTTC. The genes are TRBV7-2 and TRBJ2-1; D gene ambiguous. The ends were cut back, 3 bases at V and 4 bases at J, with 10 bases in the middle. Germline CDR1 reads SGHTA; CDR2 reads FQGNSA. This CDR3 contains 14 residues.

This clonotype has ten or more counts. The chain carries TRBV27 and TRBJ2-2, with 7 bases lining up with TRBD1. V gave up 2 bases and J gave up 3 bases; unmatched junction bases: 0. CDR1 and CDR2 (germline): MNHEY, SMNVEV (reference sequence). The CDR3 is 14 amino acids. CDR3 amino acids: CASSLRGHTGELFF. Here the CDR3 DNA reads TGTGCCAGCAGTTTAAGGGGGCACACCGGGGAGCTGTTTTTT.